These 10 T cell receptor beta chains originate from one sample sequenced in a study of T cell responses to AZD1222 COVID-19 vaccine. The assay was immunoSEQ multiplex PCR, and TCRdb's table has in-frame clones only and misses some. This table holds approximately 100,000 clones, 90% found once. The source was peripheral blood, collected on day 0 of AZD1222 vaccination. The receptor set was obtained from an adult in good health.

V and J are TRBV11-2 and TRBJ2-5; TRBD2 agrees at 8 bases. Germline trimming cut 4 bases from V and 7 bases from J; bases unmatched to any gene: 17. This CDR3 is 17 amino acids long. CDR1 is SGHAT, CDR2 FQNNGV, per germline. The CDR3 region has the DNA TGTGCCAGCAGCTCCCGTTTACTGGCGGGGGGCCGGGTGACCCAGTACTTC. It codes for CASSSRLLAGGRVTQYF. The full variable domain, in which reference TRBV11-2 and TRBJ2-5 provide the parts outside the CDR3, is EAGVAQSPRYKIIEKRQSVAFWCNPISGHATLYWYQQILGQGPKLLIQFQNNGVVDDSQLPKDRFSAERLKGVDSTLKIQPAKLEDSAVYLCASSSRLLAGGRVTQYFGPGTRLLVL.

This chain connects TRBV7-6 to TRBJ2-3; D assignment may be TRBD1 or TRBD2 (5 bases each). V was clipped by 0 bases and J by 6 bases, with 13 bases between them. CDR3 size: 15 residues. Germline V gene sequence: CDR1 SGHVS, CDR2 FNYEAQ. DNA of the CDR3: TGTGCCAGCAGCTTAGCGATGGGACCCCTGGATACGCAGTATTTT. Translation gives CASSLAMGPLDTQYF.

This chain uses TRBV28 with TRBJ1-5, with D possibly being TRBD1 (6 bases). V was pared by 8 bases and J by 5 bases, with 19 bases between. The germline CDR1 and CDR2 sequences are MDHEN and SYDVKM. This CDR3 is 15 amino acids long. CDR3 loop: CASGNNRDNYQPQHF. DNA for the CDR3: TGTGCCAGCGGAAATAACCGGGACAATTATCAGCCCCAGCATTTT.

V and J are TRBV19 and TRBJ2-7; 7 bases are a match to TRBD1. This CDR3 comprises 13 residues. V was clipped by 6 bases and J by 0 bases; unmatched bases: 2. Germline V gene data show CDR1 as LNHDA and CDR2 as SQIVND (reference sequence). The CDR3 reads CASSWDSSYEQYF. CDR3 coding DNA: TGTGCCAGTAGCTGGGACAGCTCCTACGAGCAGTACTTC.

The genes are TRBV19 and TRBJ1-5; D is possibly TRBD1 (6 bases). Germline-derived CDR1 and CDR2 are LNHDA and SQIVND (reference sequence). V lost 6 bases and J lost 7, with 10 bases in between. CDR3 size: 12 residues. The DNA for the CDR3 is TGTGCCAGTAGAACCACAGGGCAGCCCCAGCATTTT. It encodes CASRTTGQPQHF.

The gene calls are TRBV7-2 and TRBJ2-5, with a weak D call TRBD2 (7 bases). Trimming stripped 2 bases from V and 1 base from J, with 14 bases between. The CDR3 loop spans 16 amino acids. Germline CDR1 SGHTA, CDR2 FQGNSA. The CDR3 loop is CASSLISGGAQETQYF. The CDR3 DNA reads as TGTGCCAGCAGCTTAATTAGTGGGGGGGCCCAAGAGACCCAGTACTTC.

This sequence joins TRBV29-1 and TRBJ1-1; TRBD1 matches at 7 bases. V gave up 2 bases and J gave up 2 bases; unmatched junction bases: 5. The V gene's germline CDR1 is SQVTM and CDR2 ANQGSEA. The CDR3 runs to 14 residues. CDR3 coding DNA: TGCAGCGTTGAACCCGGGACAGTTAACACTGAAGCTTTCTTT. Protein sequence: CSVEPGTVNTEAFF. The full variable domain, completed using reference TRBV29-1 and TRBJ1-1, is SAVISQKPSRDICQRGTSLTIQCQVDSQVTMMFWYRQQPGQSLTLIATANQGSEATYESGFVIDKFPISRPNLTFSTLTVSNMSPEDSSIYLCSVEPGTVNTEAFFGQGTRLTVV.

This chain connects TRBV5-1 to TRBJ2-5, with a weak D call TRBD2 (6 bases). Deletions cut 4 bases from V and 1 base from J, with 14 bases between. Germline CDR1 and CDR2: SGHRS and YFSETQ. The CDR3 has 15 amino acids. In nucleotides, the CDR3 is TGCGCCAGCAGCCCGGGAGACCGTATCCAAGAGACCCAGTACTTC. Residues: CASSPGDRIQETQYF.

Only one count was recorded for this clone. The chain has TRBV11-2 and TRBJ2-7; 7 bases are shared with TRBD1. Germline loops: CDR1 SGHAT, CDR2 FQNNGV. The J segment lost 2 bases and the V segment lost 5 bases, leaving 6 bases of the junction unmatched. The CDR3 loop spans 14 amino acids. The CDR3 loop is CASSVTGTAYEQYF. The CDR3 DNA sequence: TGTGCCAGCAGCGTTACCGGGACAGCCTACGAGCAGTACTTC.

Here the CDR3 reads CATSREGGEAKLFF. Here the CDR3 DNA reads TGTGCCACCAGCAGAGAGGGGGGAGAGGCAAAACTGTTTTTT. The chain is built from TRBV15 and TRBJ1-4; D possibly corresponds to TRBD1 (5 bases). The ends were cut back, 0 bases at V and 10 bases at J, with 12 bases in the middle. Germline CDR1 and CDR2: LNHNV and YYDKDF (reference sequence). This CDR3 has 14 residues.